This entry lists 27 T cell receptor beta chains sequenced from one sample in a study of tissue T cells after allogeneic stem cell transplantation. The data were produced by immunoSEQ multiplex PCR, yet TCRdb's version contains in-frame clones alone and is incomplete. The sample includes more than 45,000 clones, around 70% of them seen just once. Material: sorted cells pooled from one or two spleens. The receptors derive from a pool of C57BL/6 mice in good health.

As regards this clone: The germline and genes are mouse ones. The DNA read from the CDR3 is TGTGCCAGCAGCCAAGACGGCAATACAGAAGTCTTC. It codes for CASSQDGNTEVF. The whole CDR3 sequence is CASSQDGNTEVFF. The rearrangement links TRBV2 to TRBJ1-1; D unresolved. The read terminates 1 residue ahead of where the CDR3 ends, so the germline J gene completes it. Germline assignment: CDR1 LGHNA and CDR2 YSYQKL. The CDR3 has 13 residues. V lost 0 bases and J 5 bases, leaving 7 bases between the germline ends.

Concerning this clone itself: Mouse germline and gene names are used. The CDR3 end falls 1 residue outside the read, so it is completed with the germline J gene. The chain recombines TRBV15 with TRBJ1-1, with TRBD1 identical over 7 bases. V trimming: 7 bases; J trimming: 3 bases; junction bases outside the gene matches: 5. CDR1 and CDR2 from the germline V gene are SGHND and FRSKSL. This CDR3 spans 13 amino acids. The CDR3: CASIDRVDTEVFF. The covered CDR3 bases are TGTGCCAGCATCGACAGGGTGGACACAGAAGTCTTC.

As for this clone: Gene names are mouse gene names. Read coverage stops 1 residue before the CDR3 terminus; the germline J gene supplies the remainder. V gene TRBV19 combines with J gene TRBJ2-2; 10 bases match TRBD2. Germline CDR1 FNHDT, CDR2 SITEND (reference sequence). The CDR3 runs 17 residues. Trimming took 0 bases from V and 0 from J; bases not matched to a gene: 2. CDR3 DNA, as far as it was read: TGTGCCAGCAGTATAGGGACTGGGGGTGCAAACACCGGGCAGCTCTAC. Translating it yields CASSIGTGGANTGQLY. The full CDR3 protein is CASSIGTGGANTGQLYF.

Comments on this clone: Genes and germline are mouse. The CDR3 extends 1 residue past the end of the read, so its final part is completed from the germline J gene. V usage is TRBV16 and J usage is TRBJ1-1; TRBD1 is a possible D gene (6 bases). The germline gives CDR1 SGHSA, CDR2 FRNQAP. V shed 1 base and J shed 0 bases, with 6 bases lying between them. This CDR3 has 14 amino acids. CDR3 DNA, as far as it was read: TGTGCAAGCAGCTTAGGACAGGCAAACACAGAAGTCTTC. This gives the protein CASSLGQANTEVF. The entire CDR3 is CASSLGQANTEVFF.

This clone was seen just once. Gene names follow the mouse nomenclature. Read data end 1 residue before the CDR3 end; the end is taken from the germline J gene. V and J are TRBV13-2 and TRBJ1-2; 8 positions agree with TRBD1. The CDR3 consists of 15 residues. Germline values: CDR1 NNHNN, CDR2 SYGAGS (reference sequence). V shed 1 base, J shed 3 bases, and the junction held 5 bases outside the gene matches. The CDR3 sequence: CASGDSGQGYSDYTF. The part of the CDR3 DNA that was read is TGTGCCAGCGGTGATTCTGGACAGGGATACTCCGACTACACC.

Remarks on this clone: The gene symbols are mouse symbols. The read terminates 1 residue ahead of where the CDR3 ends, so the germline J gene completes it. J is TRBJ2-1 and V is TRBV13-2; D gene unclear. This CDR3 is 15 amino acids long. V was cut by 0 bases and J by 1 base, with 8 bases left in between. Germline assignment: CDR1 NNHNN and CDR2 SYGAGS (reference sequence). The DNA read from the CDR3 is TGTGCCAGCGGTGATGAAGGGATGAACTATGCTGAGCAGTTC. Translated: CASGDEGMNYAEQF. The entire CDR3 protein is CASGDEGMNYAEQFF.

Of note for this clone: Germline and genes here are mouse. The CDR3 end is not reached by the read, which stops 1 residue before it; the germline J gene fills it in. The V and J genes are TRBV3 and TRBJ1-3, with D unclear. CDR1 SNHLY and CDR2 FYNGKV come from the germline V gene (reference sequence). The CDR3 sequence is 14 residues long. Trimming stripped 1 base from V and 0 bases from J, with 4 bases between. CDR3 region: CASSLEFSGNTLYF. Incomplete CDR3 DNA: TGTGCCAGCAGCTTAGAGTTTTCTGGAAATACGCTCTAT.

Comments on this clone: The genes are named according to mouse. Read sequence stops 1 residue before the CDR3 end, and the germline J gene provides the missing end. The chain links TRBV19 to TRBJ1-6; unclear D gene. TRBJ1-6 is an ORF, and what it does is uncertain. V was clipped by 2 bases and J by 5 bases, with 5 bases between them. Germline V gene lookup returns CDR1 FNHDT and CDR2 SITEND (reference sequence). This CDR3 has 13 amino acids. The CDR3 here is CASSIHNNSPLYF. CDR3 DNA, as far as it was read: TGTGCCAGCAGTATTCACAATAATTCGCCCCTCTAC.

On this clone: Gene names refer to mouse genes. CDR3 DNA, as far as it was read: TGTGCCAGCAGCTCCACAGGGACAGAAGTCTTC. Translation gives CASSSTGTEVF. The whole CDR3 protein is CASSSTGTEVFF. J is TRBJ1-1 and V is TRBV3; the D gene is possibly TRBD1 (6 bases). The read ends 1 residue before the CDR3 terminus; that terminus is restored from the germline J gene. V was clipped by 4 bases and J by 5 bases, with 8 bases between them. The CDR3 sequence is 12 residues long. CDR1 and CDR2 (germline): SNHLY, FYNGKV (reference sequence).

On this clone: Genes here carry mouse names. Read sequence stops 1 residue before the CDR3 end, and the germline J gene provides the missing end. The V call is TRBV24, the J call TRBJ2-5, with D maybe TRBD1 (5 bases). Between the trimmed V and J ends, which lost 2 bases and 5 bases, there was a span of 8 bases. This CDR3 spans 13 amino acids. Germline V lookup: CDR1 KGHTA, CDR2 FRNEEI. The CDR3 DNA, read in part, is TGTGCCAGCAGTCTGCAGGGAGGAGACACCCAGTAC. This translates into CASSLQGGDTQY. The CDR3, in full, reads CASSLQGGDTQYF.

A word on this clone: Gene labels here are mouse ones. The read ends 1 residue early relative to the CDR3; the germline J gene fills the gap. The genes are TRBV3 and TRBJ2-2, with 10 positions matching TRBD2. This CDR3 has 15 residues. The germline CDR1 and CDR2 sequences are SNHLY and FYNGKV (reference sequence). Trimming removed 6 bases from V and 0 bases from J; junction bases left unmatched: 1. Partial CDR3 DNA: TGTGCCAGCAGAGACTGGGGGGCAAACACCGGGCAGCTCTAC. It is translated as CASRDWGANTGQLY. The CDR3 reads in full as CASRDWGANTGQLYF. Looking up the rest from reference TRBV3 and TRBJ2-2 gives the full variable domain: GPKVLQIPSHQIIDMGQMVTLNCDPVSNHLYFYWYKQILGQQMEFLVNFYNGKVMEKSKLFKDQFSVERPDGSYFTLKIQPTALEDSAVYFCASRDWGANTGQLYFGEGSKLTVL.

For this clone: Gene names follow the mouse nomenclature. The CDR3 end is not reached by the read, which stops 1 residue before it; the germline J gene fills it in. V usage is TRBV29 and J usage is TRBJ2-4, with 7 nucleotides matching TRBD1. The V gene's germline CDR1 is MSHET and CDR2 SYDVDS. The trim removed 3 bases at V and 4 bases at J, leaving 4 bases unmatched. CDR3 size: 14 residues. The CDR3 DNA, read in part, is TGTGCTAGCAGTTTGGGGGACAGAAAAAACACCTTGTAC. Its protein is CASSLGDRKNTLY. The entire CDR3 sequence reads CASSLGDRKNTLYF.

To note about this clone: Gene names and germline refer to mouse. The sequenced fragment ends 1 residue before the CDR3 boundary, so the rest is inferred from the germline J gene. The chain links TRBV17 to TRBJ1-2; tentative D call: TRBD1 (6 bases). Per the germline V gene, CDR1 is MNHDT and CDR2 is YYDKIL. The CDR3 extends over 14 amino acids. V lost 6 bases and J lost 3, with 14 bases in between. The part of the CDR3 DNA that was read is TGTGCTAGCAGAGCCAGGGGATGGGACTCCGACTACACC. Protein: CASRARGWDSDYT. The complete CDR3 protein is CASRARGWDSDYTF.

As for this clone: Mouse gene names and germline throughout. The CDR3 goes on 1 residue after the read ends, and that part is filled in from the germline J gene. This chain uses TRBV2 with TRBJ2-4; 9 bases match TRBD2. There are 14 residues in the CDR3. Looked up from germline, CDR1 is LGHNA and CDR2 is YSYQKL. Unmatched junction bases numbered 2, after V lost 3 bases and J lost 4 bases. CDR3 DNA (partial): TGTGCCAGCAGCCACGACTGGGGGAAAAACACCTTGTAC. Translation: CASSHDWGKNTLY. The entire CDR3 reads CASSHDWGKNTLYF.

With regard to this clone: Gene labels here are mouse ones. The read ends 1 residue shy of where the CDR3 ends; the end is completed using the germline J gene. This chain joins TRBV12-1 and TRBJ1-2; 7 bases agree with TRBD1. This CDR3 spans 14 amino acids. After removal of 2 bases from V and 1 base from J, the junction contained 3 bases not matched to a gene. In germline, CDR1 is SGHSN, CDR2 HYEKVE. The CDR3 here is CASSPRQGNSDYTF. Incomplete CDR3 DNA: TGTGCCAGCTCTCCCAGACAGGGAAACTCCGACTACACC.

About this clone itself: The genes and germline here are from mouse. The CDR3 extends 1 residue past the end of the read, so its final part is completed from the germline J gene. Other nucleotide sequences in the sample specify the same CDR3. The V gene is TRBV12-2, the J gene TRBJ2-5; TRBD1 aligns across 8 bases. With V trimmed by 4 bases and J by 2 bases, 4 bases remained unmatched. CDR3 length: 14 amino acids. Germline values: CDR1 SGHLS, CDR2 HYDKME. Incomplete CDR3 DNA: TGTGCCAGCTCCCTCACAGGGGGCCAAGACACCCAGTAC. Its protein product is CASSLTGGQDTQY. The full CDR3 protein is CASSLTGGQDTQYF.

The count of this clone is one. Genes and germline are mouse. The read stops 1 residue short of the end of the CDR3; the missing end is completed from the germline J gene. This rearrangement joins TRBV13-2 to TRBJ1-1; TRBD1 is a possible D gene (6 bases). Germline V gene data show CDR1 as NNHNN and CDR2 as SYGAGS (reference sequence). The CDR3 contains 13 residues. Trimming cost V 6 bases and J 1 base, with 10 bases left between them. CDR3 bases read: TGTGCCAGCGCCCTACAGGGGAACACAGAAGTCTTC. Its translation is CASALQGNTEVF. The CDR3 reads in full as CASALQGNTEVFF.

A remark on this clone: Sequence at one end of the junction differs from germline and may be a read error. Germline and genes: mouse. Coverage ceases 1 residue before the CDR3 finishes, and the germline J gene fills in the end. At the DNA level, this CDR3 is encoded by other sequences in the same sample as well. The chain joins TRBV15 to TRBJ2-5; the D gene is possibly TRBD1 (5 bases). The CDR3 contains 13 residues. Germline CDR1 is SGHND and CDR2 is FRSKSL. The CDR3 loop is CASSQGNQDTQYF. The CDR3 DNA, read in part, is TGCGCCAGCAGTCAGGGAAACCAAGACACCCAGTAC.

In the case of this clone: The gene names here belong to mouse. The missing CDR3 end, 1 residue past where the read stops, is filled in from the germline J gene. The chain has TRBV13-2 and TRBJ2-5; D might be TRBD1 (6 bases). The CDR3 has 14 residues. Germline CDR1 and CDR2: NNHNN and SYGAGS (reference sequence). Between the trimmed V and J ends, which lost 1 base and 5 bases, there was a span of 11 bases. The CDR3 sequence: CASGDQGRGDTQYF. The sequenced CDR3 bases are TGTGCCAGCGGTGATCAGGGGAGGGGAGACACCCAGTAC.

This clone was detected only a few times. Each gene name is a mouse one. The missing CDR3 end, 1 residue past where the read stops, is filled in from the germline J gene. V is TRBV2 and J is TRBJ2-7; D unclear. The CDR3 loop spans 12 amino acids. Germline lookup yields CDR1 LGHNA and CDR2 YSYQKL. V lost 0 bases and J 8 bases, leaving 8 bases between the germline ends. CDR3: CASSQDRGKQYF. The covered CDR3 bases are TGTGCCAGCAGCCAAGATCGAGGGAAACAGTAC.

This clone was observed once. Any gene name here is a mouse gene name. CDR3 sequence: CASSRPGQGDSDYTF. CDR3 DNA, as far as it was read: TGTGCCAGCAGCCGACCGGGACAGGGGGACTCCGACTACACC. The chain uses TRBV2 and TRBJ1-2; 11 bases match TRBD1. The observed sequence ends 1 residue before the CDR3 terminus, with the missing tail filled in from the germline J gene. This CDR3 spans 15 amino acids. Trimming at V came to 4 bases and at J to 3 bases, leaving 4 bases not matched to a gene. Looked up from germline, CDR1 is LGHNA and CDR2 is YSYQKL.

About this clone itself: The gene names here belong to mouse. Read coverage stops 1 residue before the CDR3 terminus; the germline J gene supplies the remainder. The chain is built from TRBV26 and TRBJ2-7, with D possibly TRBD1 on 6 matching bases. V was clipped by 4 bases and J by 2 bases, with 6 bases between them. Germline CDR1 is KGHPV and CDR2 is FQNQEV (reference sequence). The CDR3 spans 12 residues. The sequenced part of the CDR3 DNA is TGTGCCAGCAGTCGGGACACCTATGAACAGTAC. This encodes CASSRDTYEQY. The complete CDR3 reads CASSRDTYEQYF.

With regard to this clone: The gene names given are mouse names. The read ends 1 residue shy of where the CDR3 ends; the end is completed using the germline J gene. This rearrangement joins TRBV4 to TRBJ2-3; either TRBD1 or TRBD2 may supply D (6 bases each). Germline V gene lookup returns CDR1 LGHDT and CDR2 YNNKQL (reference sequence). The length of the CDR3 is 14 residues. The V end was cut by 3 bases, the J end by 1 base, with 8 bases between. Incomplete CDR3 DNA: TGTGCCAGCAGCTATGGGGGCGGTGCAGAAACGCTGTAT. This encodes CASSYGGGAETLY. Given in full, the CDR3 is CASSYGGGAETLYF.

As to this clone: Any gene name here is a mouse gene name. The DNA ends 1 residue before the CDR3 does, and the rest of the CDR3 is filled in from the germline J gene. This chain links TRBV13-3 with TRBJ1-1; 9 nucleotides align to TRBD1. The ends lost 6 bases at V and 4 bases at J; junction bases unmatched: 7. This CDR3 region has 14 residues. Germline V lookup: CDR1 NNHDY, CDR2 SYVADS. The part of the CDR3 DNA that was read is TGTGCCAGCAATCACAGGGGGCGAGGCACAGAAGTCTTC. Translation gives CASNHRGRGTEVF. In full, the CDR3 reads CASNHRGRGTEVFF.

A note on this clone: Mouse gene names apply. The missing CDR3 end, 1 residue past where the read stops, is filled in from the germline J gene. The J gene is TRBJ2-1, the V gene TRBV3; D possibly corresponds to TRBD2 (6 bases). The CDR3 has 13 residues. V was pared by 4 bases and J by 7 bases, with 11 bases between. Germline V lookup: CDR1 SNHLY, CDR2 FYNGKV (reference sequence). The CDR3 loop reads CASSSRGDAEQFF. CDR3 DNA, as far as it was read: TGTGCCAGCAGCTCACGGGGGGACGCTGAGCAGTTC. Drawing the rest from reference TRBV3 and TRBJ2-1, the complete variable domain is GPKVLQIPSHQIIDMGQMVTLNCDPVSNHLYFYWYKQILGQQMEFLVNFYNGKVMEKSKLFKDQFSVERPDGSYFTLKIQPTALEDSAVYFCASSSRGDAEQFFGPGTRLTVL.

On this clone itself: The genes are named according to mouse. The CDR3 end falls 1 residue outside the read, so it is completed with the germline J gene. The chain links TRBV31 to TRBJ2-4; either TRBD1 or TRBD2 may fit D (5 bases each). Germline V gene data show CDR1 as GKSSPN and CDR2 as SITVG. Trimming shortened V by 0 bases and J by 2 bases, and 9 bases separated the two germline ends. The CDR3 extends over 14 amino acids. The sequenced part of the CDR3 DNA is TGTGCCTGGAGTCTAGGCGGGGCTCAAAACACCTTGTAC. Translated, it gives CAWSLGGAQNTLY. The whole CDR3 protein is CAWSLGGAQNTLYF.

Details on this clone: Genes and germline come from the mouse. The read gets to within 1 residue of the CDR3 end, and the germline J gene fills in the rest. The chain is built from TRBV13-3 and TRBJ1-1; TRBD1 agrees at 7 bases. Germline CDR1 NNHDY, CDR2 SYVADS. CDR3 size: 14 residues. V lost 2 bases, J lost 1 base, and 2 bases stayed unmatched. The CDR3 sequence is CASSEPGGNTEVFF. The sequenced CDR3 bases are TGTGCCAGCAGTGAACCAGGGGGAAACACAGAAGTCTTC.